Below, one T cell receptor (beta chain) is given with its context. The antigen is unknown. The sample belongs to a study of T cells in localized non-small cell lung cancer. Findings and limits, study-wide: Appearances in adjacent lung were noted for a median approximately 50 of the top 100 tumor clones. Uninvolved adjacent lung showed peak T cell clonality, exceeding tumor.

This table comes from immunoSEQ multiplex PCR, and its TCRdb copy is limited to in-frame clones, with some not included. The table has roughly 26,000 clones, roughly nine tenths seen once. Germline assignment: CDR1 SQVTM and CDR2 ANQGSEA. The CDR3 has 13 amino acids. The junction had 2 bases not matched to a gene; V was cut back by 6 bases and J by 0 bases. Source: peripheral blood, taken before any cancer treatment. The J gene is TRBJ2-3, the V gene TRBV29-1; 8 bases agree with TRBD1. This receptor was identified in a female donor older than 55 with stage II squamous cell lung carcinoma. CDR3 DNA: TGCAGCGTCCACAGGGGGAGCACAGATACGCAGTATTTT. This gives the protein CSVHRGSTDTQYF.